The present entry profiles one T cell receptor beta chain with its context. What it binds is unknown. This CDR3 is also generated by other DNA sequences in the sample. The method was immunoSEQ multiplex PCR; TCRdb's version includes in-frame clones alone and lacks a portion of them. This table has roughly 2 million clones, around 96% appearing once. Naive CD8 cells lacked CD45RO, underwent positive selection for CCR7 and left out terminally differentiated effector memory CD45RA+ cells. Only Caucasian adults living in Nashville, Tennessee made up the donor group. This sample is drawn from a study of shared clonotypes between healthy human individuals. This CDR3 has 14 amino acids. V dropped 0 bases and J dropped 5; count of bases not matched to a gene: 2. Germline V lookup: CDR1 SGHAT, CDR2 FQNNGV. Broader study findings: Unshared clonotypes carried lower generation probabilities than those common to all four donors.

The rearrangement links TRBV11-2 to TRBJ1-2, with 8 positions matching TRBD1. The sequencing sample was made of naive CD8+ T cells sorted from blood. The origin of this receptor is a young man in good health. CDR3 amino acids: CASSLEGTGYGYTF. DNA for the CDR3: TGTGCCAGCAGCTTAGAGGGGACAGGTTATGGCTACACCTTC.